These 18 T cell receptor beta chains share one sample of origin, sequenced in a study of T cells in localized non-small cell lung cancer. TCRdb's copy holds only in-frame clones and misses some; the assay was immunoSEQ multiplex PCR. The data contain about 70,000 clones, 86% of them singletons. The input for sequencing was peripheral blood, taken before any cancer treatment. The receptors derive from a male donor older than 55 with stage III squamous cell lung carcinoma.

The rearrangement links TRBV2 to TRBJ1-3; 7 nucleotides match TRBD1. Germline V gene lookup returns CDR1 SNHLY and CDR2 FYNNEI. The length of the CDR3 is 16 residues. V trimming: 4 bases; J trimming: 3 bases; junction bases outside the gene matches: 9. The DNA for the CDR3 is TGTGCCAGCAGTGTTAACAGGGGTCTTCGTGGAAACACCATATATTTT. This gives the protein CASSVNRGLRGNTIYF.

The chain recombines TRBV6-1 with TRBJ2-5; 14 bases are shared with TRBD2. After removal of 0 bases from V and 7 bases from J, the junction contained 7 bases not matched to a gene. CDR3 length: 17 amino acids. The germline V gene has CDR1 MNHNS and CDR2 SASEGT. CDR3 residues: CASSEAGLAGDSGTQYF. The DNA for the CDR3 is TGTGCCAGCAGTGAAGCGGGACTAGCGGGGGACTCAGGGACCCAGTACTTC.

In nucleotides, the CDR3 is TGTGCCAGCAGCTACGCTAACTCCTACGAGCAGTACTTC. As protein: CASSYANSYEQYF. The chain uses TRBV11-2 and TRBJ2-7; D call uncertain. Germline CDR1 and CDR2: SGHAT and FQNNGV. V was clipped by 4 bases and J by 0 bases, with 7 bases between them. This CDR3 contains 13 residues.

V usage is TRBV5-4 and J usage is TRBJ2-3; D gene ambiguous. V dropped 0 bases and J dropped 4 bases, with 6 bases sitting between them. Germline V gene data show CDR1 as SGHNT and CDR2 as YYREEE (reference sequence). The CDR3 has 13 amino acids. Here the CDR3 reads CASSLDRADTQYF. The CDR3, as DNA: TGTGCCAGCAGCTTGGATCGGGCAGATACGCAGTATTTT.

CDR3 coding DNA: TGTGCCAGCAGCTTATTAGGACAGGGGGCAGGAGAAAAACTGTTTTTT. It yields the protein CASSLLGQGAGEKLFF. V and J are TRBV11-2 and TRBJ1-4; TRBD1 agrees at 11 bases. This CDR3 is built from 16 residues. Germline values: CDR1 SGHAT, CDR2 FQNNGV. Trimming at V came to 2 bases and at J to 8 bases, leaving 7 bases not matched to a gene. The entire variable domain, with the rest obtained from reference TRBV11-2 and TRBJ1-4, is as follows: EAGVAQSPRYKIIEKRQSVAFWCNPISGHATLYWYQQILGQGPKLLIQFQNNGVVDDSQLPKDRFSAERLKGVDSTLKIQPAKLEDSAVYLCASSLLGQGAGEKLFFGSGTQLSVL.

V and J are TRBV18 and TRBJ1-3, with 8 positions matching TRBD1. The CDR3 runs 17 residues. Germline V lookup: CDR1 KGHSH, CDR2 LQKENI. With V trimmed by 7 bases and J by 0 bases, 11 bases remained unmatched. This chain's CDR3 is CASYPDRGERSGNTIYF. As DNA, the CDR3 is TGTGCCAGCTACCCAGACAGGGGCGAGCGCTCTGGAAACACCATATATTTT.

The chain employs TRBV7-9 and TRBJ2-7, with D possibly matching TRBD1 (6 bases). The CDR3 sequence is 16 residues long. With 2 bases removed from V and 3 bases from J, the gap between germline ends came to 17 bases. Germline assignment: CDR1 SEHNR and CDR2 FQNEAQ (reference sequence). The CDR3 reads CASSLSAGTWNYEQYF. The CDR3 DNA follows: TGTGCCAGCAGCTTAAGTGCTGGGACATGGAACTACGAGCAGTACTTC.

The chain couples TRBV21-1 to TRBJ2-7; TRBD1, the D gene given by the table, was not confirmed from the DNA. TRBV21-1 is designated a pseudogene. This CDR3 is built from 17 residues. The CDR3 is CASSTRDRALLLGEQYV. CDR3 nucleotides: TGTGCCAGCAGCACCCGGGACAGGGCCCTCCTACTAGGAGAGCAGTACGTC.

The chain couples TRBV18 to TRBJ2-5, with a tentative D call TRBD2 (5 bases). CDR3 length: 14 amino acids. Trimming shortened V by 3 bases and J by 4 bases, and 12 bases separated the two germline ends. Looked up from germline, CDR1 is KGHSH and CDR2 is LQKENI. CDR3 residues: CASSPFGAGETQYF. The DNA of the CDR3 is TGTGCCAGCTCACCTTTTGGCGCGGGAGAGACCCAGTACTTC.

This clone came up once. The gene calls are TRBV6-5 and TRBJ1-5; 9 nucleotides match TRBD1. The CDR3 is made up of 14 amino acids. CDR1 MNHEY and CDR2 SVGAGI come from the germline V gene. The V and J ends lost 7 bases and 7 bases, in that order; junction bases with no gene match: 8. CDR3 sequence reads: CASIKTGGSQPQHF. As DNA, the CDR3 is TGTGCCAGCATTAAGACAGGGGGGTCCCAGCCCCAGCATTTT.

This clone has just a few counts. J is TRBJ2-5 and V is TRBV10-1; TRBD2 matches 9 bases. Germline assignment: CDR1 WNHNN and CDR2 SYGVQD (reference sequence). There are 18 residues in the CDR3. V dropped 6 bases and J dropped 1; count of bases not matched to a gene: 15. The CDR3: CASSCVPAGGPFQETQYF. The CDR3 DNA reads as TGCGCCAGCAGCTGCGTCCCAGCGGGGGGACCCTTCCAAGAGACCCAGTACTTC.

This clone was recorded only once. The V gene is TRBV7-3, the J gene TRBJ1-6; D unclear. Trimming removed 5 bases at V and 6 bases at J, with 8 bases between. The germline gives CDR1 SGHTA, CDR2 FQGTGA. The CDR3 consists of 13 residues. The CDR3 DNA sequence: TGTGCCAGCAGCGAGAGGCTTAATTCACCCCTCCACTTT. It translates to CASSERLNSPLHF.

In DNA form, the CDR3 reads TGTGCCAGCAGCGTTGGGGGGACTAATGAAAAACTGTTTTTT. Protein: CASSVGGTNEKLFF. The J gene is TRBJ1-4, the V gene TRBV9; tentatively, D is TRBD1 (5 bases). The CDR3 is made up of 14 amino acids. Germline CDR1 is SGDLS and CDR2 is YYNGEE. The V end lost 2 bases, the J end lost 2 bases, and 7 bases lay between the germline ends.

The chain uses TRBV4-2 and TRBJ1-1; D not certain. With 0 bases removed from V and 1 base from J, the gap between germline ends came to 9 bases. Germline CDR1 is LGHNA and CDR2 is YNFKEQ. This CDR3 comprises 15 residues. In DNA, the CDR3 is TGTGCCAGCAGCCAAGATAATTCAAGGAACACTGAAGCTTTCTTT. Translated, it gives CASSQDNSRNTEAFF.

This rearrangement joins TRBV10-2 to TRBJ1-1; a weak D match, TRBD1 (6 bases). The CDR3 is 14 residues long. Germline CDR1 reads WSHSY; CDR2 reads SAAADI. V gave up 3 bases and J gave up 12 bases, with 20 bases separating them. In nucleotides, the CDR3 is TGCGCCAGCAGTGACAGTACAGGGCGGGGTAAGACTTTCTTT. Its translation is CASSDSTGRGKTFF.

This chain uses TRBV30 with TRBJ1-5; 7 nucleotides align to TRBD1. Germline V gene data show CDR1 as GTSNPN and CDR2 as SVGIG (reference sequence). This CDR3 has 14 amino acids. Trimming cost V 0 bases and J 3 bases; bases outside gene matches: 2. CDR3 region: CAWSVGTVNQPQHF. The CDR3 nucleotides read TGTGCCTGGAGTGTCGGGACAGTCAATCAGCCCCAGCATTTT.

J is TRBJ2-2 and V is TRBV2; the match to TRBD2 covers 9 bases. The CDR3 has 16 residues. The germline CDR1 and CDR2 sequences are SNHLY and FYNNEI. V trimming: 5 bases; J trimming: 4 bases; junction bases outside the gene matches: 8. CDR3 sequence: CASSLLGLAITGELFF. Written as DNA, the CDR3 is TGTGCCAGCAGTTTACTTGGACTAGCGATCACCGGGGAGCTGTTTTTT.

The J gene is TRBJ1-6, the V gene TRBV10-2, with D unclear. CDR3 size: 16 residues. Trimming took off 6 bases at V and 10 bases at J, with 22 bases between the two ends. The germline gives CDR1 WSHSY, CDR2 SAAADI. CDR3 region: CASSLSPSSPESPLHF. In nucleotides, the CDR3 is TGCGCCAGCAGCCTCTCACCAAGCTCCCCCGAATCACCCCTCCACTTT.